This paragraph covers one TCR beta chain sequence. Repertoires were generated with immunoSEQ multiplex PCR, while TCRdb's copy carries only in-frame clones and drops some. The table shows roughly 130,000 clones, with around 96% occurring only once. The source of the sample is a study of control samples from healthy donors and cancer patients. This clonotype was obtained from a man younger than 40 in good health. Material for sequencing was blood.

CDR3 in amino acids: CASSDELSYEQYF. The CDR3, as DNA: TGTGCCAGCAGCGACGAACTTTCCTACGAGCAGTACTTC. The gene calls are TRBV9 and TRBJ2-7; no reliable D call. There are 13 residues in the CDR3. CDR1 is SGDLS, CDR2 YYNGEE, per germline. Trimming left V 3 bases short and J 1 base short, with 8 bases between.